This T cell receptor (beta chain) was documented in a study of shared clonotypes between healthy human individuals (dated by TCRdb to the early 2020s). Turning to the overall study: The cohort included three men and two women between 18 and 49 years of age. To estimate repertoire size and how much clonotypes are shared between individuals, the study performed deep sequencing of blood TCR repertoires from five healthy adults. To increase sequencing depth and limit assay-specific biases, TCR repertoire library preparation and sequencing were carried out by different laboratories using diverse techniques. Each donor's leukapheresis produced roughly between roughly 0.85 and 10 billion PBMCs. For each donor, CD4 naive and CD4 memory were each given three plates, CD8 naive was given two plates, and CD8 memory was given one plate.

The donors were healthy, HIV-negative adults with no recently reported acute infections or vaccinations. Every donor was a Caucasian adult living in Nashville, Tennessee, USA. Magnetic negative selection was used to enrich CD4+ T cells, after which naive cells were positively selected on CD45RA and the negative fraction became the memory subset. Blood was obtained by leukapheresis, after which PBMCs were separated by Ficoll-Histopaque density gradient centrifugation and cryopreserved in liquid nitrogen vapor phase. Purity and quantity of every magnetically sorted T cell population were checked by analytical flow cytometry. From each sorted fraction, genomic DNA was isolated and quantified by UV absorbance on a Nanodrop 2000c. As for this clone: Its binding antigen is unknown. The record has no base qualities; no much larger clone is one base away.

The CDR3 sequence holds 15 residues, the cysteine and phenylalanine included. The read is trimmed to its CDR3 DNA, 45 bases read in frame from base 1. Taken from the germline V gene, the CDR1 and CDR2 loops are KGHSH and LQKENI. Trimming removed 1 base from V and 4 bases from J, leaving 13 bases between the germline ends. Using the deep immunoSEQ assay, multiplex PCR amplified TCR CDR3 regions from genomic DNA. Genomic DNA extracted from each cell subset was distributed evenly over all wells of several immunoSEQ 96-well plates, and each plate served as one replicate. For sorted subsets, around 200 ng genomic DNA, equal to tens of thousands of T cell genomes, was loaded into each replicate PCR. The purified libraries were quantified using a Qubit 3.0 fluorometer, sized with a Bioanalyzer 2100, and then quantified again using the KAPA Library Quantification kit. Every immunoSEQ 96-well plate was sequenced on a dedicated single-read 150-cycle Illumina NextSeq 550 flow cell. The authors processed their data as follows. Because the immunoSEQ output included only junctional sequences and no quality scores, the filtering could not be the same as the filtering used for full-length reads. To assign V/J genes and CDR3, sequences were annotated using PyIR, a Python wrapper for IgBLAST v1.9, with IMGT germline references. Reads were filtered out if the reads had weak V/J assignments (E-value above 1e-6), no CDR3, stop codons, out-of-frame junctions, or ambiguous translated residues. A V3J clonotype was defined by an identical inferred V gene, J gene, and CDR3 amino acid sequence. The percentage overlap between two repertoires was calculated by dividing the number of shared unique clonotypes by the size of the smaller repertoire. RTK rarefaction, the Chao1 estimator, and Recon v2.1 estimates of unobserved clonotypes were used to assess repertoire richness. OLGA was used to compute generation probabilities for all TCRbeta clonotypes that the gDNA method yielded from a handful of donors. In its TCRdb copy, this immuneACCESS table keeps in-frame sequences only and misses some clones. Where compared with another copy, unresolved V genes explain less than half of these, and the others have no known cause. The V and J calls and clone size are taken from that table; D and trimming were inferred from the DNA. For this sample there are more than 2,000,000 clones; about 92% appear just once. About 0.41% of the sample belongs to the ten largest clones.

What the study reported, not specific to this receptor: Sharing across several donors was observed for roughly 5% of naive CD4, about 3.2% of naive CD8, 2.3% of memory CD4, and 0.4% of memory CD8 clonotypes. Pairwise subsampling led to the expectation that sequencing depth would affect the degree of clonotype sharing among donors. Only blood was sampled, and tissue TCR repertoires likely differ from those in blood. Even with the large sequencing depth, rarefaction of the sorted-subset datasets indicated that sequencing was incomplete. Compared with non-shared clonotypes, the clonotypes found in all four sorted-subset donors had higher generation probabilities. The genetic and exposure-history diversity represented was limited by the small number of donors. Naive subsets generally had larger estimated clonotype richness than memory subsets did.

The sequence was collected from a man aged 18 to 29 in good health. Some clones in this sample may be carry-over from other donors' samples. Source material: naive CD4+ T cells from PBMCs. This specimen's cell subset or site label, per the study, means: CD45RA+ positively selected. The chain couples TRBV18 to TRBJ2-5; matching of 5 bases hints at TRBD2 as the D gene. The nucleotides read TGTGCCAGCTCACCACAGGCGGGCCCGGGAGAGACCCAGTACTTC. It translates to CASSPQAGPGETQYF. The full variable domain, completed from the reference TRBV18 and TRBJ2-5 proteins outside the CDR3, reads NAGVMQNPRHLVRRRGQEARLRCSPMKGHSHVYWYRQLPEEGLKFMVYLQKENIIDESGMPKERFSAEFPKEGPSILRIQQVVRGDSAAYFCASSPQAGPGETQYFGPGTRLLVL.